The 28 T cell receptor beta chains given below trace back to one sample, sequenced in a study of blood T cell repertoires in COVID-19. Assay: immunoSEQ multiplex PCR; the TCRdb copy retains only in-frame clones and omits some. The top ten hold around 43% of the sample, which has 53,000 or so clones, roughly 77% seen once. Sequenced material: peripheral blood. These receptors all come from a man in his sixties or seventies with active or convalescent COVID-19.

This sequence joins TRBV27 and TRBJ1-3; D is perhaps TRBD1 (5 bases). This CDR3 has 14 amino acids. Trimming removed 7 bases from V and 6 bases from J, with 16 bases in between. Germline CDR1 is MNHEY and CDR2 is SMNVEV (reference sequence). The CDR3 DNA follows: TGTGCCAGCAAACGCGGGACGGCCGCAAACACCATATATTTT. This encodes CASKRGTAANTIYF.

J is TRBJ2-7 and V is TRBV19, with 10 nucleotides matching TRBD2. The CDR3 totals 14 residues. V lost 6 bases, J lost 5 bases, and 7 bases stayed unmatched. Per germline, CDR1 LNHDA and CDR2 SQIVND (reference sequence). The CDR3 is CASSRSGRANEQYF. For the CDR3, the DNA is TGTGCCAGTAGCCGGAGCGGGAGGGCCAACGAGCAGTACTTC. Combining the CDR3 with reference TRBV19 and TRBJ2-7 gives the whole variable domain DGGITQSPKYLFRKEGQNVTLSCEQNLNHDAMYWYRQDPGQGLRLIYYSQIVNDFQKGDIAEGYSVSREKKESFPLTVTSAQKNPTAFYLCASSRSGRANEQYFGPGTRLTVT.

The chain couples TRBV14 to TRBJ1-6; no definite D call. The germline V gene encodes CDR1 SGHDN and CDR2 FVKESK. The CDR3 contains 16 residues. V was cut by 2 bases and J by 10 bases, with 18 bases left in between. CDR3 in amino acids: CASSQTMTLGYSPLHF. Written as DNA, the CDR3 is TGTGCCAGCAGCCAAACGATGACACTAGGGTACTCACCCCTCCACTTT. Full variable domain (missing parts from reference TRBV14 and TRBJ1-6): EAGVTQFPSHSVIEKGQTVTLRCDPISGHDNLYWYRRVMGKEIKFLLHFVKESKQDESGMPNNRFLAERTGGTYSTLKVQPAELEDSGVYFCASSQTMTLGYSPLHFGNGTRLTVT.

This sequence joins TRBV9 and TRBJ1-2, with D unresolved. V was clipped by 0 bases and J by 4 bases, with 10 bases between them. Per germline, CDR1 SGDLS and CDR2 YYNGEE. CDR3 length: 14 residues. CDR3: CASSVGSGSYGYTF. CDR3 sequence (DNA): TGTGCCAGCAGCGTAGGCAGCGGCTCCTATGGCTACACCTTC. The whole variable domain, filled in from reference TRBV9 and TRBJ1-2, reads DSGVTQTPKHLITATGQRVTLRCSPRSGDLSVYWYQQSLDQGLQFLIQYYNGEERAKGNILERFSAQQFPDLHSELNLSSLELGDSALYFCASSVGSGSYGYTFGSGTRLTVV.

The CDR3 DNA reads as TGTGCCAGCAGCTTAAACCAGGGCGGTGGCTATGGCTACACCTTC. It translates to CASSLNQGGGYGYTF. This chain links TRBV7-3 with TRBJ1-2; tentatively, D is TRBD1 (5 bases). V dropped 1 base and J dropped 4 bases, with 13 bases sitting between them. Germline lookup yields CDR1 SGHTA and CDR2 FQGTGA. The CDR3 has 15 amino acids. Full variable domain (missing parts from reference TRBV7-3 and TRBJ1-2): GAGVSQTPSNKVTEKGKYVELRCDPISGHTALYWYRQSLGQGPEFLIYFQGTGAADDSGLPNDRFFAVRPEGSVSTLKIQRTERGDSAVYLCASSLNQGGGYGYTFGSGTRLTVV.

The rearrangement uses TRBV19 and TRBJ2-1, with 13 bases fitting TRBD2. After removal of 5 bases from V and 10 bases from J, the junction contained 11 bases not matched to a gene. The germline gives CDR1 LNHDA, CDR2 SQIVND (reference sequence). This CDR3 has 16 amino acids. Written as DNA, the CDR3 is TGTGCCAGTAGTGGGCCGGGACTAGCGGGACCAGGGGAGCAGTTCTTC. It yields the protein CASSGPGLAGPGEQFF.

The chain is built from TRBV9 and TRBJ1-5; D uncertain. This CDR3 is built from 15 residues. The ends were cut back, 3 bases at V and 0 bases at J, with 10 bases in the middle. CDR1 and CDR2 (germline): SGDLS, YYNGEE. The CDR3 region has the DNA TGTGCCAGCAGCGCTACAGCCTATAGCAATCAGCCCCAGCATTTT. Amino acid sequence: CASSATAYSNQPQHF.

The chain is built from TRBV6-2 or TRBV6-3 and TRBJ2-7; TRBD2 aligns across 10 bases. There are 18 residues in the CDR3. With 2 bases clipped from V and 3 bases from J, the junction kept 13 bases outside the gene matches. Germline V gene data show CDR1 as MNHEY and CDR2 as SVGEGT. The CDR3 nucleotides read TGTGCCAGCAGTTACGGTATTTCGGAACTAGCGGGGATCTACGAGCAGTACTTC. Residues: CASSYGISELAGIYEQYF.

This clone appeared a few times. J is TRBJ2-5 and V is TRBV11-3; D is uncertain. Germline loops: CDR1 SGHNT, CDR2 YENEEA. CDR3 size: 15 residues. Trimming removed 0 bases at V and 7 bases at J, with 15 bases between. The DNA for the CDR3 is TGTGCCAGCAGCTTAGATTTGGCAGTCCTTGGGACCCAGTACTTC. Translating gives CASSLDLAVLGTQYF.

This chain joins TRBV6-4 and TRBJ2-1, with 12 nucleotides matching TRBD2. V gave up 5 bases and J gave up 8 bases; unmatched junction bases: 4. Germline V CDR1 and CDR2: MRHNA, SNTAGT. The CDR3 is 14 residues long. The DNA for the CDR3 is TGTGCCAGCAGTCTAGCGGGGGGGCTGTATGAGCAGTTCTTC. This encodes CASSLAGGLYEQFF.

The chain couples TRBV7-2 to TRBJ2-3; possibly TRBD2 for D (6 bases). The CDR3 totals 12 residues. V was shortened by 11 bases and J by 6 bases, with 15 bases between the two germline ends. Germline V gene lookup returns CDR1 SGHTA and CDR2 FQGNSA. The CDR3 DNA reads TGTGCCGGGGAGGATGGTAAGGATACGCAGTATTTT. Residues: CAGEDGKDTQYF.

This chain connects TRBV18 to TRBJ1-3; D is unclear. Germline CDR1 KGHSH, CDR2 LQKENI. V lost 8 bases and J lost 0, with 17 bases in between. This CDR3 contains 16 residues. CDR3 DNA sequence: TGTGCCAGCGCACAATCTCCGGGGTCCTCTGGAAACACCATATATTTT. Translated: CASAQSPGSSGNTIYF.

Judged by abundance, this clone is medium-sized (0.01 to 0.1%). CDR3 sequence: CASSLLTGSSYNEQFF. Here the CDR3 DNA reads TGTGCCAGCAGCCTCCTCACAGGGTCCTCCTACAATGAGCAGTTCTTC. The chain carries TRBV7-3 and TRBJ2-1; D may be TRBD1 (6 bases). This CDR3 comprises 16 residues. V was shortened by 5 bases and J by 0 bases, with 14 bases between the two germline ends. CDR1 is SGHTA, CDR2 FQGTGA, per germline.

The V and J genes are TRBV5-1 and TRBJ2-6; D is unresolved. The CDR3 extends over 16 amino acids. Deletions cut 4 bases from V and 0 bases from J, with 11 bases between. Germline CDR1 SGHRS, CDR2 YFSETQ. Written as DNA, the CDR3 is TGCGCCAGCAGCCCTAGTAGTGGCTCTGGGGCCAACGTCCTGACTTTC. Residues: CASSPSSGSGANVLTF.

The chain employs TRBV28 and TRBJ2-1; 8 bases are a match to TRBD2. Per germline, CDR1 MDHEN and CDR2 SYDVKM. The length of the CDR3 is 13 residues. Germline trimming cut 6 bases from V and 5 bases from J; bases unmatched to any gene: 3. The CDR3 loop reads CASRNGGDNEQFF. The CDR3 nucleotides read TGTGCCAGCAGGAACGGGGGGGACAATGAGCAGTTCTTC.

This clone was seen just once. The V gene is TRBV5-6, the J gene TRBJ2-1; 10 nucleotides line up with TRBD2. The CDR3 sequence is 16 residues long. Looked up from germline, CDR1 is SGHDT and CDR2 is YYEEEE. V trimming: 3 bases; J trimming: 4 bases; junction bases outside the gene matches: 7. The CDR3 nucleotides are TGTGCCAGCAGCTACGGGGTGACTAGCGGGTACAATGAGCAGTTCTTC. The encoded protein is CASSYGVTSGYNEQFF.

The V call is TRBV2, the J call TRBJ2-1; 8 nucleotides agree with TRBD1. The CDR3 totals 14 residues. Germline CDR1 is SNHLY and CDR2 is FYNNEI. V dropped 5 bases and J dropped 5; count of bases not matched to a gene: 5. The CDR3 DNA follows: TGTGCCAGCAGTTGGGGACAGGCGAACAATGAGCAGTTCTTC. This sequence encodes CASSWGQANNEQFF.

V gene TRBV4-3 combines with J gene TRBJ2-1, with TRBD2 as a possible D gene (7 bases). This CDR3 is built from 16 residues. Germline CDR1 LGHNA, CDR2 YSLEER. The ends were cut back, 0 bases at V and 5 bases at J, with 14 bases in the middle. The CDR3 bases are TGCGCCAGCAGCCAAGAGAGGGGGGGCGCCCACAATGAGCAGTTCTTC. Translation gives CASSQERGGAHNEQFF.

This chain joins TRBV6-5 and TRBJ1-3; D is unclear. CDR1 and CDR2 (germline): MNHEY, SVGAGI. The CDR3 loop spans 11 amino acids. Trimming shortened V by 11 bases and J by 6 bases, and 11 bases separated the two germline ends. The CDR3 loop is CACARVNTIYF. The CDR3 DNA reads TGTGCCTGCGCCCGGGTAAACACCATATATTTT.

The J gene is TRBJ2-7, the V gene TRBV30; no clear D gene. This CDR3 has 13 residues. Trimming cost V 3 bases and J 2 bases, with 11 bases left between them. Germline lookup yields CDR1 GTSNPN and CDR2 SVGIG (reference sequence). The DNA for the CDR3 is TGTGCCTGGAGGGCGACTTCTACCTACGAGCAGTACTTC. Protein: CAWRATSTYEQYF.

This rearrangement joins TRBV7-9 to TRBJ1-2; the match to TRBD1 covers 10 bases. There are 15 residues in the CDR3. J lost 8 bases, V lost 0 bases, and 6 bases had no gene match. Germline lookup yields CDR1 SEHNR and CDR2 FQNEAQ (reference sequence). The CDR3, as DNA: TGTGCCAGCAGCTTAGCGGGACAGGGGTTGGACGGCTACACCTTC. It encodes CASSLAGQGLDGYTF.

The genes are TRBV30 and TRBJ2-7; TRBD2 matches 11 bases. V lost 3 bases, J lost 5 bases, and 9 bases stayed unmatched. The CDR3 totals 15 residues. Germline CDR1 GTSNPN, CDR2 SVGIG (reference sequence). CDR3 bases: TGTGCCTGGAGCCCTCAACGACTAGCGGGGAACGAGCAGTACTTC. Protein product: CAWSPQRLAGNEQYF. The full variable domain, rest sourced from reference TRBV30 and TRBJ2-7, is SQTIHQWPATLVQPVGSPLSLECTVEGTSNPNLYWYRQAAGRGLQLLFYSVGIGQISSEVPQNLSASRPQDRQFILSSKKLLLSDSGFYLCAWSPQRLAGNEQYFGPGTRLTVT.

The sample holds a few counts of this clone. The chain recombines TRBV3-1 (or the pseudogene TRBV3-2) with TRBJ1-6; 8 nucleotides match TRBD1. The trim removed 1 base at V and 8 bases at J, leaving 1 base unmatched. The germline gives CDR1 LGHDT, CDR2 YNNKEL (reference sequence). This CDR3 has 14 amino acids. CDR3: CASSQGTGYSPLHF. The CDR3 DNA sequence: TGTGCCAGCAGCCAAGGGACAGGGTATTCACCCCTCCACTTT.

The chain uses TRBV12-3 or TRBV12-4 and TRBJ2-7; D is unresolved. The V gene lost 6 bases and the J gene lost 6 bases, with 15 bases spanning the gap. The CDR3 runs to 13 residues. The CDR3, as DNA: TGTGCCAGCAGCCTCGGTGCTCCCATCGAGCAGTACTTC. It translates to CASSLGAPIEQYF.

V usage is TRBV9 and J usage is TRBJ1-2; TRBD1 is a possible D gene (6 bases). V lost 5 bases to trimming and J lost 4 bases, with 12 bases between them. The CDR3 extends over 13 amino acids. Germline V lookup: CDR1 SGDLS, CDR2 YYNGEE. In DNA form, the CDR3 reads TGTGCCAGCAGAACAGGGTTTAGCTATGGCTACACCTTC. Its translation is CASRTGFSYGYTF.

This clone has a single count. The V call is TRBV7-2, the J call TRBJ2-7, with 10 bases that match TRBD1. V was clipped by 4 bases and J by 7 bases; unmatched bases: 13. CDR1 is SGHTA and CDR2 is FQGNSA in the germline V gene. This CDR3 contains 16 residues. This CDR3 is CASSSPPRQGAKEQYF. As DNA, the CDR3 is TGTGCCAGCAGCTCGCCCCCCCGACAGGGGGCGAAAGAGCAGTACTTC.

V gene TRBV1 combines with J gene TRBJ2-7; the listed D gene, TRBD1, was not tested against the DNA. TRBV1 has pseudogene status. There are 17 residues in the CDR3. CDR3 protein: CTSSQEQGSGSSYEQYF. Here the CDR3 DNA reads TGCACCAGCAGCCAAGAACAGGGGAGTGGAAGCTCCTACGAGCAGTACTTC.

The rearrangement uses TRBV30 and TRBJ1-2; D possibly corresponds to TRBD1 (6 bases). The germline gives CDR1 GTSNPN, CDR2 SVGIG (reference sequence). CDR3 length: 13 amino acids. V lost 0 bases and J lost 8, with 13 bases in between. In nucleotides, the CDR3 is TGTGCCTGGAGTGTACTGGCAGGGGTAGGCTACACCTTC. Its translation is CAWSVLAGVGYTF.